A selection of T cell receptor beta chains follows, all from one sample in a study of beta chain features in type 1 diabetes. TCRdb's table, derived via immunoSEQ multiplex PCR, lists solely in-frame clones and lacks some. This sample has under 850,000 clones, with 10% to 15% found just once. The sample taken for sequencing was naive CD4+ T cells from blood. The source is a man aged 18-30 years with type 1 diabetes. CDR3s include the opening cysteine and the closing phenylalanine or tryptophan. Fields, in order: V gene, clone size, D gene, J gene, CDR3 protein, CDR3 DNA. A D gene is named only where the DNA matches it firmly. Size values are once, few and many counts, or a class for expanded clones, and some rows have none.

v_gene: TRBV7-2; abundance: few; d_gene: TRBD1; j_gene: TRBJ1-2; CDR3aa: CASSIGTGPNYGYTF; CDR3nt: TGTGCCAGCAGCATTGGGACAGGCCCTAACTATGGCTACACCTTC
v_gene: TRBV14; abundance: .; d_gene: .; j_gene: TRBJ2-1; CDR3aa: CASSQVLGFALNTEQFF; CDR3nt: TGTGCCAGCAGCCAAGTCCTGGGCTTCGCTCTCAATACTGAGCAGTTCTTC
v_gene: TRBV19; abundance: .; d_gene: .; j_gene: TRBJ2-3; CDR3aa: CASSIRTTGDTQYF; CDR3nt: TGTGCCAGTAGTATACGCACCACCGGAGATACGCAGTATTTT
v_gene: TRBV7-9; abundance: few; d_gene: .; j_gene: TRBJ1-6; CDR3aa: CATRINSPLHF; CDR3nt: TGTGCCACCCGGATAAATTCACCCCTCCACTTT
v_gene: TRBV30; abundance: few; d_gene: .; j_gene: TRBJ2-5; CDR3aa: CAGGVAGEETQYF; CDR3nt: TGTGCCGGAGGCGTTGCAGGGGAAGAGACCCAGTACTTC
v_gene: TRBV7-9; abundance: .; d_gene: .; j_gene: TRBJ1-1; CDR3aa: CASSLEVTTEAFF; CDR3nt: TGTGCCAGCAGCTTAGAAGTGACCACTGAAGCTTTCTTT
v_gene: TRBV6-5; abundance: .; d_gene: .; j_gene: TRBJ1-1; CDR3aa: CASRAGVTAEAFF; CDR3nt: TGTGCCAGCCGGGCGGGGGTGACGGCTGAAGCTTTCTTT
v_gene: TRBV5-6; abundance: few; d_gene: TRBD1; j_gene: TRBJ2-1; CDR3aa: CASSLVTGVGNEQFF; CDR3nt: TGTGCCAGCAGCTTGGTTACAGGGGTGGGGAATGAGCAGTTCTTC
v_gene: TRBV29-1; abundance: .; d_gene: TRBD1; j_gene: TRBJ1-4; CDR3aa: CSVEGDSANEKLFF; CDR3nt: TGCAGCGTTGAAGGGGACAGCGCAAATGAAAAACTGTTTTTT
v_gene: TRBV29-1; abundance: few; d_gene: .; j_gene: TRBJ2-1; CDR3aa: CSVEWDLRFF; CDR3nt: TGCAGCGTTGAATGGGATTTACGGTTCTTC
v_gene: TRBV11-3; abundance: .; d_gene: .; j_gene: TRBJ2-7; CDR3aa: CASSRDLPGEQYF; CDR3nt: TGTGCCAGCAGCAGGGACTTACCGGGCGAGCAGTACTTC
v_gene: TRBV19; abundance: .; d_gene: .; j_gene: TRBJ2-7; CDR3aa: CASSMMKAGAHEQYF; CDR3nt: TGTGCCAGTAGTATGATGAAAGCCGGGGCCCACGAGCAGTACTTC
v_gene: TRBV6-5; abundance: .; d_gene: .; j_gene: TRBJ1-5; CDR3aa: CASSYSQVLDQPQHF; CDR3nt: TGTGCCAGCAGTTACTCTCAGGTTCTGGATCAGCCCCAGCATTTT
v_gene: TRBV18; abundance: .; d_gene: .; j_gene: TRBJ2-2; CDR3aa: CASSRGKDTGELFF; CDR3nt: TGTGCCAGCTCCCGCGGGAAGGACACCGGGGAGCTGTTTTTT
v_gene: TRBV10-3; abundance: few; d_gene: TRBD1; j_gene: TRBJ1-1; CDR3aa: CASGQGMNSEAFF; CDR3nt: TGTGCCAGCGGACAGGGGATGAACTCTGAAGCTTTCTTT
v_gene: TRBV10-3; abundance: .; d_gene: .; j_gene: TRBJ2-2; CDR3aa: CATKGGTGELFF; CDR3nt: TGTGCCACCAAGGGCGGCACCGGGGAGCTGTTTTTT
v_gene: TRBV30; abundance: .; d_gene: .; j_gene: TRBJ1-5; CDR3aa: CAWSVGDLQPQHF; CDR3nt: TGTGCCTGGAGTGTGGGGGACCTGCAGCCCCAGCATTTT
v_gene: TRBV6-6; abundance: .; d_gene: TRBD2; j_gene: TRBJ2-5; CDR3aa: CASSARGGEETQYF; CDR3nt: TGTGCCAGCAGCGCCCGCGGGGGGGAAGAGACCCAGTACTTC
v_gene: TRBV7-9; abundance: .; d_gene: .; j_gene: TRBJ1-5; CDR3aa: CASSLDGAPNQPQHF; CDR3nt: TGTGCCAGCAGCTTAGACGGGGCGCCTAATCAGCCCCAGCATTTT
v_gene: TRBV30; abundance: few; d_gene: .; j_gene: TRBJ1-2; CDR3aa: CAWSVTGTYGYTF; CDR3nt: TGTGCCTGGAGTGTGACGGGAACCTATGGCTACACCTTC
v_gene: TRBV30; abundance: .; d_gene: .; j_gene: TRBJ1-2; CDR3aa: CAWSSAGRSYYGYTF; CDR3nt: TGTGCCTGGAGTTCCGCCGGGCGGTCCTATTATGGCTACACCTTC
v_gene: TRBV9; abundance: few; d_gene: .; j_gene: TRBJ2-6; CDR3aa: CASSVEGYPSGANVLTF; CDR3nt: TGTGCCAGCAGCGTAGAGGGGTACCCATCTGGGGCCAACGTCCTGACTTTC
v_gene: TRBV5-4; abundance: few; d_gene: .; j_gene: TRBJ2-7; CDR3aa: CASSLAYEQYF; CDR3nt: TGTGCCAGCAGCTTGGCCTACGAGCAGTACTTC
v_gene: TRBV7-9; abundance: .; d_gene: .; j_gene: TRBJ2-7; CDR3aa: CASSLVDSTYEQYF; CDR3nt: TGTGCCAGCAGCTTAGTAGACAGCACCTACGAGCAGTACTTC
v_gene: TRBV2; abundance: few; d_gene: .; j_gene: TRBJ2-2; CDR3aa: CASSAGTNTGELFF; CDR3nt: TGTGCCAGCAGTGCGGGGACGAACACCGGGGAGCTGTTTTTT
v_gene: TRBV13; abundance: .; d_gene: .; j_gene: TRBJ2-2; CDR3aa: CASRPQKDAGELFF; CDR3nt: TGTGCCAGCAGACCACAGAAAGATGCCGGGGAGCTGTTTTTT
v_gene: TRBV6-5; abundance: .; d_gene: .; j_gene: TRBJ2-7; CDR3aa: CASSYSPRGTYEQYF; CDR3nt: TGTGCCAGCAGTTACTCCCCTAGGGGGACCTACGAGCAGTACTTC
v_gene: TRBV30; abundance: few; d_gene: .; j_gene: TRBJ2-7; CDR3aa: CAWSTAPYEQYF; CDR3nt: TGTGCCTGGAGTACAGCTCCCTACGAGCAGTACTTC
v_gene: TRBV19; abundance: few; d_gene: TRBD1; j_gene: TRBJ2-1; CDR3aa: CASSSDRGYNEQFF; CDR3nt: TGTGCCAGTAGCTCCGACAGGGGCTACAATGAGCAGTTCTTC
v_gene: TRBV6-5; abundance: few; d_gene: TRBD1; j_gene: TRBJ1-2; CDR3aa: CASSHEGQGRRGYTF; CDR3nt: TGTGCCAGCAGTCACGAGGGACAGGGGCGAAGGGGCTACACCTTC
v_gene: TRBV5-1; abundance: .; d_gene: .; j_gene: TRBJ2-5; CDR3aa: CASSLDRVGQETQYF; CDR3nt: TGCGCCAGCAGCTTGGACAGGGTGGGCCAAGAGACCCAGTACTTC
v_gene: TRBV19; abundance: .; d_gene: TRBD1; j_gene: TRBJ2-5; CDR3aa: CASSGTGQETQYF; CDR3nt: TGTGCCAGTTCCGGGACAGGGCAAGAGACCCAGTACTTC
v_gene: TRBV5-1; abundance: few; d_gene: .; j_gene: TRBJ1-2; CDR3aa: CASSAHDVYTF; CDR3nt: TGCGCCAGCAGCGCACATGACGTGTACACCTTC
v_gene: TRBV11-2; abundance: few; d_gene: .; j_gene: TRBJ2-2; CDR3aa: CASSLETGELFF; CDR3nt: TGTGCCAGCAGCTTAGAAACCGGGGAGCTGTTTTTT
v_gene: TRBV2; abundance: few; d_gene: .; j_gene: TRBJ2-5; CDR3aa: CASSVTSPYF; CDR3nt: TGTGCCAGCAGTGTCACAAGCCCTTACTTC
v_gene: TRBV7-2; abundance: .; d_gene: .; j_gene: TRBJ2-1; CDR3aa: CASSYVGSYNEQFF; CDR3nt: TGTGCCAGCAGCTACGTGGGGTCCTACAATGAGCAGTTCTTC
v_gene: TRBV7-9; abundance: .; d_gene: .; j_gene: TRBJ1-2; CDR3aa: CASSVGTPFYGYTF; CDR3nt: TGTGCCAGCAGCGTCGGGACACCTTTCTATGGCTACACCTTC
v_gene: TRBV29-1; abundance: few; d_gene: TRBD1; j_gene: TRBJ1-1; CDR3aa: CSVNRDRGITEAFF; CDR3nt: TGCAGCGTGAATCGGGACAGGGGGATCACTGAAGCTTTCTTT
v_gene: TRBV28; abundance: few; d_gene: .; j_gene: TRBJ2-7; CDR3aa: CASSSPGEGGYEQYF; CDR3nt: TGTGCCAGCAGTTCCCCCGGAGAGGGAGGATACGAGCAGTACTTC
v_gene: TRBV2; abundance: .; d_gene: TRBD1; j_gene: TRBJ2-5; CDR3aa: CASSPRGQGEGETQYF; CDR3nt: TGTGCCAGCAGTCCAAGGGGGCAGGGTGAGGGAGAGACCCAGTACTTC
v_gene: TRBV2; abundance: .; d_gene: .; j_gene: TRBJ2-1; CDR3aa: CASIGVGTEIYNEQFF; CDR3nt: TGTGCCAGCATTGGCGTGGGGACGGAAATATACAATGAGCAGTTCTTC
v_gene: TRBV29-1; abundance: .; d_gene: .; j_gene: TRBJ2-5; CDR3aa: CSVGGQPKETQYF; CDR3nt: TGCAGCGTCGGGGGACAGCCCAAAGAGACCCAGTACTTC
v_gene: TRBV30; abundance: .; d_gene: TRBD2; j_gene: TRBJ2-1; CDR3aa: CAWRPERGALSSYNEQFF; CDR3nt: TGTGCCTGGAGGCCAGAGCGGGGGGCGTTGAGCTCCTACAATGAGCAGTTCTTC
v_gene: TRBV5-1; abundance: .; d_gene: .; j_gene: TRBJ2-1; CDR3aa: CASSPVPHEQFF; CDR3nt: TGCGCCAGCAGCCCCGTGCCCCATGAGCAGTTCTTC
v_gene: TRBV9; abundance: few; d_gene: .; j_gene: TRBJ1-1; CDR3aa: CASSVAVREVGDTEAFF; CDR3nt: TGTGCCAGCAGCGTAGCCGTTCGCGAGGTCGGGGACACTGAAGCTTTCTTT
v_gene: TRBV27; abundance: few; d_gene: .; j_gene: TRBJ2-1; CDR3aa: CASSHNTGSYNEQFF; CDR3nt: TGTGCCAGCAGCCATAATACAGGATCCTACAATGAGCAGTTCTTC
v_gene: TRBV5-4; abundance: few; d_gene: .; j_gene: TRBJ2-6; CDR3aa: CASSSRVSAGANVLTF; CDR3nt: TGTGCCAGCAGCTCTCGGGTCTCTGCCGGGGCCAACGTCCTGACTTTC